This T cell receptor beta chain was found in a study of blood T cells in healthy people across ages (dated by TCRdb to 2013 to 2016). Concerning the study at large: In model experiments, template switching captured about one uniquely barcoded TCR beta cDNA molecule for every two T cells. To track age-related changes in TCR beta repertoire diversity, the study relied on deep sequencing normalized with unique cDNA molecular identifiers. The donors were divided into four age groups: young (average 16 years), middle-aged (approximately 41), aged (approximately 62) and long-lived (82). To avoid experimental bias, donors of different ages were distributed randomly across sequencing lanes. The study analyzed two additional independent replicas of 1 million unique cDNA reads from the same blood draw for two donors, one aged 18 to 30 and one aged 80 or older. The study at large found these results: Compared with the aged group, more naive CD4+ T cells, fewer expanded clones and increased TCR diversity were shown by the long-lived group, suggesting age selection. Estimates of total diversity based on one million sequenced T cells were regarded as lower bounds and as underestimates. There was a strong correlation between observed TCR beta diversity and the percentage of naive T cells measured by flow cytometry. Because profiling used bulk unsorted PBMCs, naive and antigen-experienced compartments could not be compared conclusively. Observed TCR beta diversity per million T cells fell roughly linearly with age, and a significant reduction was already apparent by age approximately 41. The CMV infection status of donors was not known, potentially confounding age-related changes in expanded clonotypes.

The donors were 40 or so Caucasian individuals from Russia, aged 6 to 90 years, who were systemically healthy. Approximately 9.3 milliliters of peripheral blood were collected from each donor into EDTA-treated Vacutainer tubes. Ficoll-Paque density-gradient centrifugation was used to isolate PBMCs, with at least 7 million per sample. Total RNA was extracted from PBMCs with Trizol reagent, with at least 6 micrograms obtained per sample. For every donor, flow cytometry on a PBMC aliquot measured the percentage of naive CD45RAhigh/CD27high T cells. As regards this clonotype: Which antigen it targets is not known. Per-base qualities were not stored, and no clone one base away is much larger.

V loses 6 bases of germline sequence and J loses 6 bases, and the interval between the two ends is 14 bases. Reading the germline V gene gives CDR1 ENHRY and CDR2 SYGVKD. From the cysteine up to the phenylalanine, the CDR3 has a length of 13 residues. CDR3 DNA only is kept here, 39 bases in frame from base 1. Libraries were built with 5' RACE. The listed sequencing device is Illumina HiSeq 2500. The second PCR ran for about 6 to 11 cycles and used a J-beta primer mix along with a sample-barcoded 5' primer. A template-switch 5' adaptor carrying 12 random nucleotides introduced a unique molecular identifier onto each TCR beta cDNA molecule. Each sample yielded at least 3 million CDR3-containing paired-end reads. The Mint cDNA synthesis kit, primed by a TRBC-specific oligonucleotide, was used to synthesize first-strand cDNA from all RNA. All cDNA was treated with uracil-DNA glycosylase and then went through a first 18-cycle PCR with the universal primers M1SS and BC2_uni_R. Per the source publication's procedure: For normalization, 1 million high-quality reads, each with a distinct molecular identifier, were randomly selected from each sample. Instead of being binned into consensus sequences, reads with shared molecular identifiers were discarded. MiTCR, set to a Q25 quality threshold and the strictest error-elimination algorithm, was used for CDR3 identification, clonotype clustering and error correction. Lower-bound total TCR beta diversity was estimated with a nonparametric unseen species model using Euler transformation. Using fastp at Q25 and MiXCR, TCRdb reprocessed the public reads and kept productive beta chains. Records with the same CDR3 protein are collapsed into one entry carrying the most frequent genes and DNA. TCRdb, not the authors, supplied the V and J calls. This sample gives roughly 1.6 million distinct CDR3 sequences in total; approximately 32% of them show up just once. The ten biggest clones cover 11% of the sample.

The sample consisted of blood. This TCR came from a woman younger than 45 in good health. The sequence joins TRBV10-3 to TRBJ1-1, and possibly TRBD1, on 6 matching bases. CDR3 reads: CAISGRGKAEAFF. Here is the DNA: TGTGCCATCAGCGGCAGGGGAAAGGCTGAAGCTTTCTTT.